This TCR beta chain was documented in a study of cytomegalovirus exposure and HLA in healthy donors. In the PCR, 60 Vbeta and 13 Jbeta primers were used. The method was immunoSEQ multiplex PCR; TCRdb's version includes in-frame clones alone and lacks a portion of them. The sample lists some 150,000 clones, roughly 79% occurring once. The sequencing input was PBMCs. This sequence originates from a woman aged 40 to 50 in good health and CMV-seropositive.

The CDR3 loop reads CASSKVSKGGGQGTYEQYF. The CDR3 DNA reads TGTGCCAGCAGCAAAGTTTCTAAAGGGGGTGGACAGGGGACCTACGAGCAGTACTTC. The chain is built from TRBV21-1 and TRBJ2-7; the table's D call of TRBD1 was not tested on the DNA. TRBV21-1 is described as a pseudogene. CDR3 size: 19 residues.